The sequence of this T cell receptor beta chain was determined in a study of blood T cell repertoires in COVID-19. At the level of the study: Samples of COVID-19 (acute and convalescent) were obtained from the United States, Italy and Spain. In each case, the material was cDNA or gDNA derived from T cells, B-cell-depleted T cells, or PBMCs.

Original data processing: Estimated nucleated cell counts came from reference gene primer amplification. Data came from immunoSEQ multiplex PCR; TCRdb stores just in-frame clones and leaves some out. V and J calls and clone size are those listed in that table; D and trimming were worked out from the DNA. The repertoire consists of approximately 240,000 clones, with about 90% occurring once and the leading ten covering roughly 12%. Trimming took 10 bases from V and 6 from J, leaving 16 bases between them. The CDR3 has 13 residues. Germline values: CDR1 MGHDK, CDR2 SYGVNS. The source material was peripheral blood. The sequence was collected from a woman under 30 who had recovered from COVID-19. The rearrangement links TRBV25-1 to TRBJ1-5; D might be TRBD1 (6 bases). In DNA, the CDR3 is TGTGCCACCTCCGACAGGTTCGGTCAGCCCCAGCATTTT. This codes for CATSDRFGQPQHF.